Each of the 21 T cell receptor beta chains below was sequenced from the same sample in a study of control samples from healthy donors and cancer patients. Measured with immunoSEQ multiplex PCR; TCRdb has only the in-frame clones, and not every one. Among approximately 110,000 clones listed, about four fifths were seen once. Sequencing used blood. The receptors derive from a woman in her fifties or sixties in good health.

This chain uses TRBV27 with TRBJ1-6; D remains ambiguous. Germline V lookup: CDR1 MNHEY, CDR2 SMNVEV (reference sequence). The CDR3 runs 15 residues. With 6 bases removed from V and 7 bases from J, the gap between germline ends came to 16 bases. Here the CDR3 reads CASRPADTRNSPLHF. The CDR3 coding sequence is TGTGCCAGCAGGCCTGCTGACACGCGGAATTCACCCCTCCACTTT.

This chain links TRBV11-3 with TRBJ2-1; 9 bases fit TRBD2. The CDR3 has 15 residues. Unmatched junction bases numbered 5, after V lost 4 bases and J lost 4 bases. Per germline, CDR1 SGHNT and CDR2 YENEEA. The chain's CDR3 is CASSYGLARYNEQFF. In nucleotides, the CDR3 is TGTGCCAGCAGCTACGGACTAGCGAGATACAATGAGCAGTTCTTC.

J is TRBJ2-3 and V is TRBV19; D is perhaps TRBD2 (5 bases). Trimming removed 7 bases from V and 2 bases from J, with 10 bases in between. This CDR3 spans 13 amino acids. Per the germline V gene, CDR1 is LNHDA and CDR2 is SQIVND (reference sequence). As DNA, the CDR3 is TGTGCCAGTAAGACGGGGTCCACAGATACGCAGTATTTT. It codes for CASKTGSTDTQYF.

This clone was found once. CDR3 in amino acids: CASTRDRDQPQHF. Here the CDR3 DNA reads TGTGCCAGCACCCGGGACAGAGATCAGCCCCAGCATTTT. The chain carries TRBV2 and TRBJ1-5, with 7 bases lining up with TRBD1. Germline CDR1 is SNHLY and CDR2 is FYNNEI. V lost 7 bases and J lost 5; bases outside the gene matches: 5. The CDR3 consists of 13 residues. Using reference TRBV2 and TRBJ1-5 for the parts outside the CDR3, the full variable domain is EPEVTQTPSHQVTQMGQEVILRCVPISNHLYFYWYRQILGQKVEFLVSFYNNEISEKSEIFDDQFSVERPDGSNFTLKIRSTKLEDSAMYFCASTRDRDQPQHFGDGTRLSIL.

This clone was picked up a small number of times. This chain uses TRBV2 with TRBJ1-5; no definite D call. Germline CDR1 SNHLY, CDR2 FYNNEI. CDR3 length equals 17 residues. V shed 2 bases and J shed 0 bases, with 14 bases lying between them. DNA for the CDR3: TGTGCCAGCAGTGAAATTGCAAGTCTCTATAGCAATCAGCCCCAGCATTTT. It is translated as CASSEIASLYSNQPQHF.

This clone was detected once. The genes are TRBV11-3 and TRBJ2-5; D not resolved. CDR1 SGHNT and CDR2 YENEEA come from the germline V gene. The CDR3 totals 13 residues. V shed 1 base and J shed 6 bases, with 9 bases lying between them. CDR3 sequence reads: CASSLGGGKTQYF. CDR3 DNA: TGTGCCAGCAGCTTAGGGGGTGGGAAGACCCAGTACTTC.

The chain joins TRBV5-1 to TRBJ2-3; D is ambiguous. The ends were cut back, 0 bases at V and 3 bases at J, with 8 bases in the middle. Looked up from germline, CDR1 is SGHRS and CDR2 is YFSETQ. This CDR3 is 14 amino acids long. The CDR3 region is CASSLVLATDTQYF. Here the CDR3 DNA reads TGCGCCAGCAGCTTGGTACTGGCAACAGATACGCAGTATTTT. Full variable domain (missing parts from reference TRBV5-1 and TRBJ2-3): KAGVTQTPRYLIKTRGQQVTLSCSPISGHRSVSWYQQTPGQGLQFLFEYFSETQRNKGNFPGRFSGRQFSNSRSEMNVSTLELGDSALYLCASSLVLATDTQYFGPGTRLTVL.

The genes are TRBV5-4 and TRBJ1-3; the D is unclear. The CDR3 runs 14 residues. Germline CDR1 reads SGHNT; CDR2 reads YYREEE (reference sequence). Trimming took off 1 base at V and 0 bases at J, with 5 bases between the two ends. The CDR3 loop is CASSLRSSGNTIYF. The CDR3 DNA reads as TGTGCCAGCAGCTTGCGAAGCTCTGGAAACACCATATATTTT.

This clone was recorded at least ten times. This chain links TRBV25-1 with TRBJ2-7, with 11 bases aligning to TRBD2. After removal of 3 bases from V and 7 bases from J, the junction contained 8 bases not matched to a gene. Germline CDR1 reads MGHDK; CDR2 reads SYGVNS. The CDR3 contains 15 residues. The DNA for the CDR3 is TGTGCCAGCAGTGACCGACTAGCGGGGCTTGAGGAGCAGTACTTC. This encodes CASSDRLAGLEEQYF.

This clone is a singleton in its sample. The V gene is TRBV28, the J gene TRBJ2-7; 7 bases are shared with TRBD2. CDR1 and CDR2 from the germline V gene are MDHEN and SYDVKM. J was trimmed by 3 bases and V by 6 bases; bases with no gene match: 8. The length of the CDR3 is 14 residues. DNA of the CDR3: TGTGCCAGCAGGGGGGGGGACCATTACTACGAGCAGTACTTC. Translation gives CASRGGDHYYEQYF.

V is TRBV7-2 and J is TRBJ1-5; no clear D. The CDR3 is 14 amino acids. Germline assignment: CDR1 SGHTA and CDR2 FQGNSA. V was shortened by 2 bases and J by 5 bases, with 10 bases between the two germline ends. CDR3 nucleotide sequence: TGTGCCAGCAGCTTAAGGGTGCGGGATCAGCCCCAGCATTTT. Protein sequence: CASSLRVRDQPQHF.

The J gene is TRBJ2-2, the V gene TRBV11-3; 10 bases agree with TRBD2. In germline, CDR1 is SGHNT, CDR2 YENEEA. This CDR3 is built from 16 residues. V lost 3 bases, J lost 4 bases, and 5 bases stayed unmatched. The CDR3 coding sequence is TGTGCCAGCAGCTTCGCTAGCGGGAGCGTCACCGGGGAGCTGTTTTTT. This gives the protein CASSFASGSVTGELFF.

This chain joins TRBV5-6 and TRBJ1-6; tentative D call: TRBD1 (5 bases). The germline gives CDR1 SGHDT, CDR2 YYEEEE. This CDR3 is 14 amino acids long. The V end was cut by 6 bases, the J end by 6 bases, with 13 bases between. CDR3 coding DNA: TGTGCCAGCACCCCCGGGACTCCTAATTCACCCCTCCACTTT. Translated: CASTPGTPNSPLHF. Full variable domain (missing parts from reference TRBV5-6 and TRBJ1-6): DAGVTQSPTHLIKTRGQQVTLRCSPKSGHDTVSWYQQALGQGPQFIFQYYEEEERQRGNFPDRFSGHQFPNYSSELNVNALLLGDSALYLCASTPGTPNSPLHFGNGTRLTVT.

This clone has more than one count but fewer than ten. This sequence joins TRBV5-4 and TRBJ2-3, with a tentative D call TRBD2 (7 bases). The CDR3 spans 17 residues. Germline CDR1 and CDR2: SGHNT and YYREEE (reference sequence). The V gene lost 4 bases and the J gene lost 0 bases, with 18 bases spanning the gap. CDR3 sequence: CASSPRGGATSTDTQYF. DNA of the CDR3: TGTGCCAGCAGCCCAAGAGGGGGGGCTACTAGCACAGATACGCAGTATTTT. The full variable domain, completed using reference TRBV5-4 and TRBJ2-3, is ETGVTQSPTHLIKTRGQQVTLRCSSQSGHNTVSWYQQALGQGPQFIFQYYREEENGRGNFPPRFSGLQFPNYSSELNVNALELDDSALYLCASSPRGGATSTDTQYFGPGTRLTVL.

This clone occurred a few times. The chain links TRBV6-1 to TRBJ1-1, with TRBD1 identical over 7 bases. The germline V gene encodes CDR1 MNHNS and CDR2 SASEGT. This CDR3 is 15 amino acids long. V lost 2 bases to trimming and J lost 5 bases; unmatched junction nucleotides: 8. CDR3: CASSESRDSRTEAFF. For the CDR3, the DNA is TGTGCCAGCAGTGAATCCCGGGACAGTCGGACTGAAGCTTTCTTT.

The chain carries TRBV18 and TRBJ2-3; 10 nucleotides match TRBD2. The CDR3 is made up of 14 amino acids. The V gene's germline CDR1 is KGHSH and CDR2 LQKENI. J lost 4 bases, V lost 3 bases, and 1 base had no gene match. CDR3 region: CASSPGLAPDTQYF. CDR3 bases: TGTGCCAGCTCACCGGGACTAGCGCCAGATACGCAGTATTTT. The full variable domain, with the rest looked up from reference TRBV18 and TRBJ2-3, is NAGVMQNPRHLVRRRGQEARLRCSPMKGHSHVYWYRQLPEEGLKFMVYLQKENIIDESGMPKERFSAEFPKEGPSILRIQQVVRGDSAAYFCASSPGLAPDTQYFGPGTRLTVL.

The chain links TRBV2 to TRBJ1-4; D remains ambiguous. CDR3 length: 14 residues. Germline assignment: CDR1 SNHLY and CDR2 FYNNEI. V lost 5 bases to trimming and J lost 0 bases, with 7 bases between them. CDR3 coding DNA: TGTGCCAGCAGTAAGACGGCAACTAATGAAAAACTGTTTTTT. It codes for CASSKTATNEKLFF.

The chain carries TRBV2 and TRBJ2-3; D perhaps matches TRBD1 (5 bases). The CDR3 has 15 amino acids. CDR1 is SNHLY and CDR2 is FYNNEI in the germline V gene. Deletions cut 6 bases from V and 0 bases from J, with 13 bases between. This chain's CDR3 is CASRGLVSSTDTQYF. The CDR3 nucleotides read TGTGCCAGCAGGGGGCTAGTGTCTAGCACAGATACGCAGTATTTT.

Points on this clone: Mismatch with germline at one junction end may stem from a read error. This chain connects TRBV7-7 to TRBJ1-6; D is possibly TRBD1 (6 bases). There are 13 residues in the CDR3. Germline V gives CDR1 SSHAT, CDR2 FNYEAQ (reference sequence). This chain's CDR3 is CASSLNRDSPLHF. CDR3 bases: TGTGCTAGCAGCTTAAACAGGGATTCACCCCTCCACTTT.

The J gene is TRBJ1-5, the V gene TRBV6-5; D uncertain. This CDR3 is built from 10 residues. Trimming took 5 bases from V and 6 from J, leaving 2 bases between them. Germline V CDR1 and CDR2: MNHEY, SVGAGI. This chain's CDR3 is CASSIQPQHF. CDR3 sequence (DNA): TGTGCCAGCAGTATTCAGCCCCAGCATTTT.

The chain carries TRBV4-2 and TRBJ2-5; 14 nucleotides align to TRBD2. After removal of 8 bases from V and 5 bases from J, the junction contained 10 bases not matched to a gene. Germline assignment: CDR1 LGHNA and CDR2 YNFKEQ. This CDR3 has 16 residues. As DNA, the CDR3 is TGTGCCAGCGGGACTAGCGGGGGTAGACGAGAGGAGACCCAGTACTTC. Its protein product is CASGTSGGRREETQYF.